Sequencing of this T cell receptor (beta chain) was carried out in a study of cytomegalovirus exposure and HLA in healthy donors. In the PCR, 60 Vbeta and 13 Jbeta primers were used. Assay: immunoSEQ multiplex PCR; the TCRdb copy retains only in-frame clones and omits some. Seen here are about 140,000 clones, about 75% observed once, and the top ten hold roughly 1.7%. V lost 1 base to trimming and J lost 0 bases, with 10 bases between them. The CDR3 is made up of 16 amino acids. Germline CDR1 reads LNHDA; CDR2 reads SQIVND (reference sequence). Sequencing used PBMCs. This receptor was identified in a woman aged 25 to 39 in good health and CMV-seronegative. The chain couples TRBV19 to TRBJ1-5; the D gene is possibly TRBD1 (6 bases). CDR3 loop: CASSIAGQSSNQPQHF. CDR3 nucleotide sequence: TGTGCCAGTAGTATAGCTGGACAGAGTAGCAATCAGCCCCAGCATTTT.